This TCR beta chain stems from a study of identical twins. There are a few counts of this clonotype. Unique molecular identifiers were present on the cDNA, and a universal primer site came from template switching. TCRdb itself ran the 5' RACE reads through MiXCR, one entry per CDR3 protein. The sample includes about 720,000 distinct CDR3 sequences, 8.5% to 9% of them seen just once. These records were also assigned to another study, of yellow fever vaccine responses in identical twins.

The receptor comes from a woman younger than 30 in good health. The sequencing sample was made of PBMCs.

CDR3 nucleotide sequence: TGCAGTGCTAGGGGGTCACTAGCAGATACGCAGTATTTT. The encoded protein is CSARGSLADTQYF. V gene TRBV20-1 combines with J gene TRBJ2-3; possible D gene TRBD2, 5 bases. V dropped 3 bases and J dropped 4 bases, with 11 bases sitting between them. From germline, CDR1 is DFQATT and CDR2 SNEGSKA (reference sequence). The CDR3 extends over 13 amino acids.